The 31 T cell receptor beta chains below were found in one sample sequenced in a study of blood T cell repertoires in COVID-19. The table came from immunoSEQ multiplex PCR; TCRdb's copy has only in-frame clones and leaves some out. The sample holds under 200,000 clones, around 87% seen once. Sequencing was done on a sample of peripheral blood. The receptor source for this set is a woman in her seventies with COVID-19, enrolled during active disease.

In regard to this clone: The sample has other DNA sequences that encode this CDR3 too. V is TRBV3-1 (or the pseudogene TRBV3-2) and J is TRBJ1-2; D is unclear. Germline CDR1 is LGHDT and CDR2 is YNNKEL (reference sequence). The CDR3 is 16 residues long. The V gene lost 1 base and the J gene lost 2 bases, with 14 bases spanning the gap. The CDR3 loop reads CASSQASNPGNYGYTF. The CDR3 DNA follows: TGTGCCAGCAGCCAAGCATCGAACCCGGGAAACTATGGCTACACCTTC.

About this clone itself: One end of the junction fails to match germline, which may point to a read error. The rearrangement links TRBV6-1 to TRBJ2-7; D possibly corresponds to TRBD2 (5 bases). The CDR3 consists of 16 residues. In germline, CDR1 is MNHNS, CDR2 SASEGT. Written as DNA, the CDR3 is TGTGCCACCAGTGAAAGTGGACTTCCTGGCTCCTACGAGCAGTACTTC. This encodes CATSESGLPGSYEQYF.

The chain links TRBV15 to TRBJ1-5, with D uncertain. Germline lookup yields CDR1 LNHNV and CDR2 YYDKDF (reference sequence). This CDR3 is built from 15 residues. Trimming removed 0 bases at V and 4 bases at J, with 10 bases between. CDR3 sequence (DNA): TGTGCCACCAGCAGAGAGCGAAGCAAAAATCAGCCCCAGCATTTT. Residues: CATSRERSKNQPQHF.

About this clone: Likely a read error: the CDR3 ends without its conserved phenylalanine or tryptophan. The DNA is left out, because the CDR3 cannot be placed on it with certainty; the CDR3 is given as TCRdb lists it. The V gene is TRBV6-1, the J gene TRBJ1-2; TRBD1, the D gene given by the table, was not confirmed from the DNA. The CDR3 region is 15 residues in length, termini included. CDR1 MNHNS and CDR2 SASEGT come from the germline V gene. CDR3 in amino acids: CASSDQSGTGLWKGV.

This clone was observed a single time. J is TRBJ1-4 and V is TRBV18; 9 positions agree with TRBD1. This CDR3 region has 15 residues. With 6 bases clipped from V and 4 bases from J, the junction kept 6 bases outside the gene matches. The germline gives CDR1 KGHSH, CDR2 LQKENI. The CDR3 DNA sequence: TGTGCCAGCTCGCGGCCGGGACAGGGTAATGAAAAACTGTTTTTT. Its protein product is CASSRPGQGNEKLFF.

This CDR3 is CSVEAGVNNEKLFF. The CDR3 DNA reads TGCAGCGTTGAAGCGGGGGTCAATAATGAAAAACTGTTTTTT. This chain joins TRBV29-1 and TRBJ1-4; D perhaps matches TRBD1 (5 bases). Trimming took off 1 base at V and 4 bases at J, with 10 bases between the two ends. CDR3 length: 14 amino acids. Germline V gene lookup returns CDR1 SQVTM and CDR2 ANQGSEA.

This chain uses TRBV29-1 with TRBJ2-5, with 10 positions matching TRBD2. The CDR3 is 15 residues long. The junction had 10 bases not matched to a gene; V was cut back by 4 bases and J by 5 bases. The germline V gene has CDR1 SQVTM and CDR2 ANQGSEA. The CDR3 protein is CSVGGSGGAGETQYF. The CDR3 DNA follows: TGCAGCGTTGGAGGGAGCGGGGGGGCCGGCGAGACCCAGTACTTC.

V gene TRBV19 combines with J gene TRBJ2-7, with a tentative D call TRBD1 (5 bases). Trimming took 7 bases from V and 3 from J, leaving 16 bases between them. The CDR3 consists of 14 residues. Germline V gene sequence: CDR1 LNHDA, CDR2 SQIVND (reference sequence). The CDR3 DNA is TGTGCCAGTAAGAGTGGAGCAGGGAACTACGAGCAGTACTTC. Residues: CASKSGAGNYEQYF. Drawing the rest from reference TRBV19 and TRBJ2-7, the complete variable domain is DGGITQSPKYLFRKEGQNVTLSCEQNLNHDAMYWYRQDPGQGLRLIYYSQIVNDFQKGDIAEGYSVSREKKESFPLTVTSAQKNPTAFYLCASKSGAGNYEQYFGPGTRLTVT.

This clone was observed a few times. The chain carries TRBV28 and TRBJ1-1; perhaps TRBD1 as D (5 bases). Germline-derived CDR1 and CDR2 are MDHEN and SYDVKM. Trimming took 6 bases from V and 11 from J, leaving 22 bases between them. There are 14 residues in the CDR3. The CDR3 loop is CASRPIRDFPAAFF. The CDR3 coding sequence is TGTGCCAGCAGACCCATCCGGGACTTTCCAGCCGCTTTCTTT. Supplemented by reference TRBV28 and TRBJ1-1, the full variable domain reads DVKVTQSSRYLVKRTGEKVFLECVQDMDHENMFWYRQDPGLGLRLIYFSYDVKMKEKGDIPEGYSVSREKKERFSLILESASTNQTSMYLCASRPIRDFPAAFFGQGTRLTVV.

V usage is TRBV3-1 (or the pseudogene TRBV3-2) and J usage is TRBJ2-1; perhaps TRBD2 as D (6 bases). This CDR3 has 15 residues. Trimming removed 3 bases from V and 7 bases from J, with 16 bases in between. Germline V gene sequence: CDR1 LGHDT, CDR2 YNNKEL (reference sequence). CDR3 coding DNA: TGTGCCAGCAGCCAGGGACTGCTTCCTACAAATGAGCAGTTCTTC. It is translated as CASSQGLLPTNEQFF.

This chain joins TRBV18 and TRBJ1-2; D perhaps matches TRBD1 (5 bases). This CDR3 is 16 amino acids long. Trimming stripped 0 bases from V and 3 bases from J, with 14 bases between. Looked up from germline, CDR1 is KGHSH and CDR2 is LQKENI. The CDR3 DNA is TGTGCCAGCTCACCACCTACGGGCAGGGTAGACTATGGCTACACCTTC. Its translation: CASSPPTGRVDYGYTF.

The V gene is TRBV5-6, the J gene TRBJ1-2, with D possibly TRBD1 on 6 matching bases. The CDR3 totals 13 residues. Germline CDR1 is SGHDT and CDR2 is YYEEEE. Between the trimmed V and J ends, which lost 5 bases and 6 bases, there was a span of 14 bases. Here the CDR3 DNA reads TGTGCCAGCAGTTTAGACAGGTTCGATGGCTACACCTTC. Translation gives CASSLDRFDGYTF.

J is TRBJ2-3 and V is TRBV7-2; 8 nucleotides line up with TRBD2. The germline gives CDR1 SGHTA, CDR2 FQGNSA. There are 15 residues in the CDR3. After removal of 3 bases from V and 1 base from J, the junction contained 3 bases not matched to a gene. The CDR3 bases are TGTGCCAGCAGCTTTAGCGGGGAGCGCACAGATACGCAGTATTTT. Its translation: CASSFSGERTDTQYF.

The chain combines TRBV11-2 with TRBJ2-1; TRBD2 agrees at 10 bases. Looked up from germline, CDR1 is SGHAT and CDR2 is FQNNGV. The V and J ends lost 4 bases and 1 base, in that order; junction bases with no gene match: 7. The CDR3 is 17 amino acids. CDR3 region: CASSSLAGVGSYNEQFF. The CDR3 nucleotides are TGTGCCAGCAGCTCGCTAGCGGGGGTGGGGTCCTACAATGAGCAGTTCTTC.

This clone was counted a single time. The chain carries TRBV7-9 and TRBJ1-1; TRBD1 agrees at 7 bases. The CDR3 covers 16 residues. From germline, CDR1 is SEHNR and CDR2 FQNEAQ (reference sequence). V lost 5 bases to trimming and J lost 1 base; unmatched junction nucleotides: 10. This CDR3 is CASSQGPGQSNTEAFF. The DNA of the CDR3 is TGTGCCAGCAGCCAAGGACCGGGACAGTCGAACACTGAAGCTTTCTTT.

The chain uses TRBV6-6 and TRBJ1-4, with no clear D. Trimming took off 5 bases at V and 0 bases at J, with 16 bases between the two ends. Germline lookup yields CDR1 MNHNY and CDR2 SVGAGI (reference sequence). The CDR3 loop spans 17 amino acids. The CDR3 coding sequence is TGTGCCAGCAGTCCCGATGAGTGGCGGGCAACTAATGAAAAACTGTTTTTT. Translated, it gives CASSPDEWRATNEKLFF.

The CDR3 nucleotides are TGTGCCAGTAATCCTACAGTTTACTCCTACGAGCAGTACTTC. It is translated as CASNPTVYSYEQYF. This rearrangement joins TRBV19 to TRBJ2-7, with unresolved D. The CDR3 spans 14 residues. V was trimmed by 7 bases and J by 0 bases, leaving 13 bases between them. CDR1 LNHDA and CDR2 SQIVND come from the germline V gene (reference sequence). Together with reference TRBV19 and TRBJ2-7, the CDR3 gives the full variable domain: DGGITQSPKYLFRKEGQNVTLSCEQNLNHDAMYWYRQDPGQGLRLIYYSQIVNDFQKGDIAEGYSVSREKKESFPLTVTSAQKNPTAFYLCASNPTVYSYEQYFGPGTRLTVT.

This chain links TRBV15 with TRBJ1-4, with 7 nucleotides matching TRBD1. The CDR3 is 15 amino acids. CDR1 is LNHNV, CDR2 YYDKDF, per germline (reference sequence). V lost 4 bases and J lost 0; bases outside the gene matches: 2. Here the CDR3 reads CATSKGGTTNEKLFF. In nucleotides, the CDR3 is TGTGCCACCAGCAAAGGGGGCACAACTAATGAAAAACTGTTTTTT.

V is TRBV3-1 (or the pseudogene TRBV3-2) and J is TRBJ2-1; TRBD2 matches 10 bases. Germline-derived CDR1 and CDR2 are LGHDT and YNNKEL (reference sequence). This CDR3 contains 14 residues. With V trimmed by 4 bases and J by 8 bases, 5 bases remained unmatched. The CDR3 here is CASSRSGTSDEQFF. The CDR3 coding sequence is TGTGCCAGCAGCCGCTCAGGGACTAGCGATGAGCAGTTCTTC.

This clone showed up just once. The chain combines TRBV29-1 with TRBJ1-1, with D perhaps TRBD1 (6 bases). This CDR3 is built from 14 residues. Germline loops: CDR1 SQVTM, CDR2 ANQGSEA. The ends were cut back, 5 bases at V and 4 bases at J, with 17 bases in the middle. This CDR3 reads CSVPRGGFGTEAFF. The CDR3 coding sequence is TGCAGCGTTCCAAGGGGGGGTTTTGGCACTGAAGCTTTCTTT.

V usage is TRBV6-5 and J usage is TRBJ1-1; TRBD1 aligns across 8 bases. Per the germline V gene, CDR1 is MNHEY and CDR2 is SVGAGI. The CDR3 extends over 14 amino acids. Trimming cost V 7 bases and J 3 bases; bases outside gene matches: 7. CDR3 protein: CASTLGTGYTEAFF. CDR3 nucleotides: TGTGCCAGCACCCTAGGGACAGGCTACACTGAAGCTTTCTTT.

The chain couples TRBV2 to TRBJ1-2; D is unclear. Deletions cut 7 bases from V and 5 bases from J, with 23 bases between. This CDR3 region has 16 residues. CDR1 is SNHLY and CDR2 is FYNNEI in the germline V gene. CDR3 sequence reads: CASISRGLLTEYGYTF. CDR3 bases: TGTGCCAGCATTTCTCGCGGCCTTTTAACCGAGTATGGCTACACCTTC. Using reference TRBV2 and TRBJ1-2 for the parts outside the CDR3, the full variable domain is EPEVTQTPSHQVTQMGQEVILRCVPISNHLYFYWYRQILGQKVEFLVSFYNNEISEKSEIFDDQFSVERPDGSNFTLKIRSTKLEDSAMYFCASISRGLLTEYGYTFGSGTRLTVV.

This sequence joins TRBV6-4 and TRBJ1-3, with D possibly TRBD1 on 6 matching bases. Germline V gene sequence: CDR1 MRHNA, CDR2 SNTAGT. The ends were cut back, 2 bases at V and 0 bases at J, with 17 bases in the middle. This CDR3 contains 18 residues. The CDR3 region is CASSDGSIRDNSGNTIYF. The DNA for the CDR3 is TGTGCCAGCAGTGACGGGTCCATCCGGGACAACTCTGGAAACACCATATATTTT.

The chain carries TRBV30 and TRBJ1-2; maybe TRBD1 (6 bases). The germline V and J ends were trimmed by 0 bases and 8 bases, with 10 bases remaining between them. This CDR3 contains 12 residues. Germline CDR1 reads GTSNPN; CDR2 reads SVGIG (reference sequence). The CDR3 loop reads CAWSVGAGGYTF. The CDR3 DNA sequence: TGTGCCTGGAGTGTGGGGGCAGGAGGCTACACCTTC. The full variable domain, with the rest looked up from reference TRBV30 and TRBJ1-2, is SQTIHQWPATLVQPVGSPLSLECTVEGTSNPNLYWYRQAAGRGLQLLFYSVGIGQISSEVPQNLSASRPQDRQFILSSKKLLLSDSGFYLCAWSVGAGGYTFGSGTRLTVV.

The chain combines TRBV6-5 with TRBJ1-2, with 10 bases aligning to TRBD1. The germline V gene has CDR1 MNHEY and CDR2 SVGAGI. J gave up 4 bases and V 9 bases, and 11 bases lay outside the gene matches. This CDR3 is built from 15 residues. DNA for the CDR3: TGTGCCAGTCGCCCTCCGGGACAGGGGTTCTATGGCTACACCTTC. Translation gives CASRPPGQGFYGYTF.

The chain joins TRBV30 to TRBJ2-7, with 7 nucleotides matching TRBD2. Germline assignment: CDR1 GTSNPN and CDR2 SVGIG (reference sequence). J gave up 0 bases and V 4 bases, and 9 bases lay outside the gene matches. CDR3 size: 15 residues. The DNA for the CDR3 is TGTGCCTGGACTTTTGGGGGGGGGTACTCCTACGAGCAGTACTTC. Amino acids: CAWTFGGGYSYEQYF.

The chain combines TRBV24-1 with TRBJ2-3; D remains ambiguous. The germline gives CDR1 KGHDR, CDR2 SFDVKD. CDR3 length: 14 residues. With 5 bases removed from V and 2 bases from J, the gap between germline ends came to 10 bases. For the CDR3, the DNA is TGTGCCACCAGTGGGTACATTTCCACAGATACGCAGTATTTT. Its translation is CATSGYISTDTQYF.

The genes are TRBV5-1 and TRBJ1-2; TRBD1 matches 7 bases. The CDR3 is 13 amino acids. J was trimmed by 8 bases and V by 3 bases; bases with no gene match: 7. Germline CDR1 reads SGHRS; CDR2 reads YFSETQ. Here the CDR3 DNA reads TGCGCCAGCAGCTCCGACAGGGCGGGGGGCTACACCTTC. It translates to CASSSDRAGGYTF.

The rearrangement joins TRBV14 to TRBJ1-2; TRBD1 agrees at 7 bases. Per germline, CDR1 SGHDN and CDR2 FVKESK. This CDR3 comprises 15 residues. J lost 3 bases, V lost 1 base, and 5 bases had no gene match. The CDR3 DNA sequence: TGTGCCAGCAGCCAAGTGCGGGACAGCTACTATGGCTACACCTTC. It translates to CASSQVRDSYYGYTF.

The V gene is TRBV5-6, the J gene TRBJ1-5, with D unclear. The CDR3 length is 12 residues. V dropped 4 bases and J dropped 5 bases, with 7 bases sitting between them. Germline V gene lookup returns CDR1 SGHDT and CDR2 YYEEEE. Written as DNA, the CDR3 is TGTGCCAGCAGCGGCGGGGATCAGCCCCAGCATTTT. Translating gives CASSGGDQPQHF.

This clone occurred a few times. The V gene is TRBV3-1 (or the pseudogene TRBV3-2), the J gene TRBJ1-2; no clear D gene. The CDR3 is 12 amino acids. CDR1 is LGHDT and CDR2 is YNNKEL in the germline V gene (reference sequence). The germline V and J ends were trimmed by 4 bases and 7 bases, with 10 bases remaining between them. CDR3 nucleotide sequence: TGTGCCAGCAGCCGACTGGAGGGTGGCTACACCTTC. This encodes CASSRLEGGYTF.